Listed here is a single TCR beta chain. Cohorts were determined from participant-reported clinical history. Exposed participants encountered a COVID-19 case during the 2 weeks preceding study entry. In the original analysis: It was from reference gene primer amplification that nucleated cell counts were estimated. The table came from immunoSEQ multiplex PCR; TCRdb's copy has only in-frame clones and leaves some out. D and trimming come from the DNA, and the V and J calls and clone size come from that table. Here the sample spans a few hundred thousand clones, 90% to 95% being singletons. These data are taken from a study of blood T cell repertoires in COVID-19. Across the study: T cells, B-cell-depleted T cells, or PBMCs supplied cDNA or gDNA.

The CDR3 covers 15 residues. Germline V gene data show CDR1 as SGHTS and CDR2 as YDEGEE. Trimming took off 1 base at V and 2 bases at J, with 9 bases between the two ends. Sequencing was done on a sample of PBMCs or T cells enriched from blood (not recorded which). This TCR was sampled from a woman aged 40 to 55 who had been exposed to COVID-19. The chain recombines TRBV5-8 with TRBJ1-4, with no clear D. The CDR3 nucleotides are TGTGCCAGCAGCTTGCCTAGTTCTACTAATGAAAAACTGTTTTTT. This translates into CASSLPSSTNEKLFF.